This is a list of T cell receptor beta chains from one sample in a study of beta chain features in type 1 diabetes. Sequenced by immunoSEQ multiplex PCR; TCRdb stores in-frame clones only, minus some. The sample lists 300,000 to 450,000 clones; roughly 12% were seen once. Sequenced sample: naive CD4+ T cells from blood. The receptors here all came from a woman younger than 35 with type 1 diabetes. Each CDR3 is given with its conserved first and last residue. A D gene is named only where the DNA matches it firmly. The size field is filled for only some rows; it gives once, few, many or a size class.

cdr3_nt cdr3_aa j_call v_call clone_size d_call
TGTGCCAGCAGTTTAACAGGGTTGGAGACCCAGTACTTC CASSLTGLETQYF TRBJ2-5 TRBV27 - -
TGTGCCAGCAGCTTAAAACTAGCGGGGGAAGAGACCCAGTACTTC CASSLKLAGEETQYF TRBJ2-5 TRBV5-6 few TRBD2
TGTGCCAGCAGTTTAGGGGGGAGTACCGCAGATACGCAGTATTTT CASSLGGSTADTQYF TRBJ2-3 TRBV28 - -
TGTGCCAGTAGTTTGCCGGGACAGAGTACCTACGAGCAGTACTTC CASSLPGQSTYEQYF TRBJ2-7 TRBV19 - TRBD1
TGTGCCAGCAGGGGGACAGGGCGGCTCACCGGGGAGCTGTTTTTT CASRGTGRLTGELFF TRBJ2-2 TRBV2 few TRBD1
TGTGCCAGCAGCCAAGTTCCAGCGGGAGGGGACAATGAGCAGTTCTTC CASSQVPAGGDNEQFF TRBJ2-1 TRBV4-2 - TRBD2
TGTGCCAGCAGCTTAATGACAGTTCCACGTGAAGCTTTCTTT CASSLMTVPREAFF TRBJ1-1 TRBV7-9 few -
TGTGCCAGCAGCGTTGAGGGGGCAGTCACTGAAGCTTTCTTT CASSVEGAVTEAFF TRBJ1-1 TRBV2 - TRBD1
TGTGCCAGTACCCCTTTCTCGAGTGATGGTACTGAAGCTTTCTTT CASTPFSSDGTEAFF TRBJ1-1 TRBV19 - -
TGTGCCAGCAGCCGCCGCGGCGGGGCCACATACAATGAGCAGTTCTTC CASSRRGGATYNEQFF TRBJ2-1 TRBV7-2 - -
TGTGCCAGCAGCTTCCGAGATACCGCTAACTATGGCTACACCTTC CASSFRDTANYGYTF TRBJ1-2 TRBV11-2 - -
TGTGCCAGCAGTTTACACTCTCGTAGAGATGAGCAGTTCTTC CASSLHSRRDEQFF TRBJ2-1 TRBV27 few -
TGTGCCAGCTCACCGCGACTAGCGGGCACCGGGGAGCTGTTTTTT CASSPRLAGTGELFF TRBJ2-2 TRBV18 few TRBD2
TGTGCCAGCTCACCTCGAGCGGATCAGCCCCAGCATTTT CASSPRADQPQHF TRBJ1-5 TRBV18 few -
TGTGCCAGCAGCCAAGACGGGTTTTGGGACATTCAGTACTTC CASSQDGFWDIQYF TRBJ2-4 TRBV14 - -
TGTGCCAGTACCCTACTGACAGGGCTCAATCAGCCCCAGCATTTT CASTLLTGLNQPQHF TRBJ1-5 TRBV19 few TRBD1
TGCGCCAGCAGTCAACCGCGACAGAACACTGAAGCTTTCTTT CASSQPRQNTEAFF TRBJ1-1 TRBV23-1 few -
TGTGCCAGCAGTGTGGAGGTTGAGCGCGGCTACACCTTC CASSVEVERGYTF TRBJ1-2 TRBV28 - -
TGTGCCAGCAGCTTCACCGGGACTGCGGAGACCCAGTACTTC CASSFTGTAETQYF TRBJ2-5 TRBV7-8 few -
TGTGCCAGCAGCTTGGGACAGGGTCAGCCCCAGCATTTT CASSLGQGQPQHF TRBJ1-5 TRBV7-9 - TRBD1
TGTGCCAGCAGCTTACGGGAAGCTTTCTTT CASSLREAFF TRBJ1-1 TRBV7-2 few -
TGCGCCAGCAGCCAGGTAGCGGGAGGTCGCACAGATACGCAGTATTTT CASSQVAGGRTDTQYF TRBJ2-3 TRBV4-3 - TRBD2
TGCAGCGTTGTGAGGGGGCTGAACACTGAAGCTTTCTTT CSVVRGLNTEAFF TRBJ1-1 TRBV29-1 few TRBD1
TGTGCCAGCAGTCTCAAGACAGGATCATGGCAGACCCAGTACTTC CASSLKTGSWQTQYF TRBJ2-5 TRBV27 few -
TGTGCCAGCAGACGCCCGGGACAGGGGTTTCAGCCCCAGCATTTT CASRRPGQGFQPQHF TRBJ1-5 TRBV28 - TRBD1
TGTGCCAGCAGCTTACGACTAGCGGGGGGGGAGACCCAGTACTTC CASSLRLAGGETQYF TRBJ2-5 TRBV5-6 once TRBD2
TGCGCCAGCAGCCCGGAGGCGGTTCTCGAGCAGTACTTC CASSPEAVLEQYF TRBJ2-7 TRBV5-1 - -
TGTGCCAGCAGCCTAGCGATCGAAGCGCAGTACTTC CASSLAIEAQYF TRBJ2-7 TRBV28 - -
TGTGCCACCTCTTGTACGGGGCAGTACTTC CATSCTGQYF TRBJ2-7 TRBV6-4 few -
TGTGCCAGCAGCTTAGTAGGGGGTCCGAACCCCTACGAGCAGTACTTC CASSLVGGPNPYEQYF TRBJ2-7 TRBV11-3 - -
TGCGCCAGCAGACCCCCGTACAGGGGATCGAACTATGGCTACACCTTC CASRPPYRGSNYGYTF TRBJ1-2 TRBV5-1 few TRBD1
TGCGCCAGCAGCTTGCGGCGGGCGAACACCGGGGAGCTGTTTTTT CASSLRRANTGELFF TRBJ2-2 TRBV5-1 - -
TGCGCCAGCAGCCAAGATACTCTAGCGGGAGAATATGGGGCCAACGTCCTGACTTTC CASSQDTLAGEYGANVLTF TRBJ2-6 TRBV4-3 - TRBD2
TGCGCCAGCAGCCAAGATCTGGCGGGAGGTCGCGAGCAGTTCTTC CASSQDLAGGREQFF TRBJ2-1 TRBV4-3 - TRBD2
TGTGCCAGCAGCTCCCTGACTAGTGTAAACATTCAGTACTTC CASSSLTSVNIQYF TRBJ2-4 TRBV7-2 few -
TGTGCCAGCAGCGCGCCGGGGGTGGAGACCCAGTACTTC CASSAPGVETQYF TRBJ2-5 TRBV5-4 - -
TGTGCCAGCAGCCGAGGGGGAAAACTGTTTTTT CASSRGGKLFF TRBJ1-4 TRBV7-9 - -
TGCGCCAGCAGCTTCGACGAGCGGGGCCAGAAAAACATTCAGTACTTC CASSFDERGQKNIQYF TRBJ2-4 TRBV5-1 few TRBD2
TGTGCCAGCAGCTTAGGACAGGGCAATCAGCCCCAGCATTTT CASSLGQGNQPQHF TRBJ1-5 TRBV7-2 few -
TGTGCCAGCAGCCTCCGGGGAATGAGCAACGTCCTGACTTTC CASSLRGMSNVLTF TRBJ2-6 TRBV7-3 few -
TGTGCCAGCAGCTTAGCGGGGGGATATGGCTACACCTTC CASSLAGGYGYTF TRBJ1-2 TRBV7-9 - -
TGTGCCAGCAGCGTGGGGAGCTCCTATAATTCACCCCTCCACTTT CASSVGSSYNSPLHF TRBJ1-6 TRBV9 - -
TGTGCCAGCAGCGTAGTAGCGGGAGGTGGCTACACCTTC CASSVVAGGGYTF TRBJ1-2 TRBV9 - -
TGTGCCAGCAGCGTATCCCCGGGACTAGGGGCAGATACGCAGTATTTT CASSVSPGLGADTQYF TRBJ2-3 TRBV9 few TRBD2
TGTGCCATCAGCGAAATGACTAGCGGGTTCGCAGATACGCAGTATTTT CAISEMTSGFADTQYF TRBJ2-3 TRBV10-3 few TRBD2
TGTGCCAGCTCACCAAGGACAGGACCCTACGAGCAGTACTTC CASSPRTGPYEQYF TRBJ2-7 TRBV18 few TRBD1
TGTGCCAGCAGCCCCACGAAACGGAGCACCTCCGACGGCTACACCTTC CASSPTKRSTSDGYTF TRBJ1-2 TRBV7-9 - -